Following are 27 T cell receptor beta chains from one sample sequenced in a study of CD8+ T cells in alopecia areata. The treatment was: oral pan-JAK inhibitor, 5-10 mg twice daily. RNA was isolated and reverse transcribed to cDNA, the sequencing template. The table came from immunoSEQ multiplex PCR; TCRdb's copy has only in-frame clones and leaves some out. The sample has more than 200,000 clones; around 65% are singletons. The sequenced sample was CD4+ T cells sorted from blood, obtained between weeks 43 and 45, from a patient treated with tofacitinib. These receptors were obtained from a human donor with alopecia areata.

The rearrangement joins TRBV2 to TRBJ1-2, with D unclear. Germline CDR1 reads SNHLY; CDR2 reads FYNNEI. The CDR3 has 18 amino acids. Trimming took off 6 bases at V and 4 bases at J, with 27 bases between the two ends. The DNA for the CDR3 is TGTGCCAGCAGCCCTGACTCCCCACCTCAGCGGGTGCCCTATGGCTACACCTTC. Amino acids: CASSPDSPPQRVPYGYTF.

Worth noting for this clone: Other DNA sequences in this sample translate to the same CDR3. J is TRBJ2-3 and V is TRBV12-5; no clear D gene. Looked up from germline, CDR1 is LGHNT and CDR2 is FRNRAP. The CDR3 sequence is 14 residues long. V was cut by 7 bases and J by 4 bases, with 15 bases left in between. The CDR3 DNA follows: TGTGCTAGTGCCCGCACTTCAGGCCCAGATACGCAGTATTTT. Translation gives CASARTSGPDTQYF.

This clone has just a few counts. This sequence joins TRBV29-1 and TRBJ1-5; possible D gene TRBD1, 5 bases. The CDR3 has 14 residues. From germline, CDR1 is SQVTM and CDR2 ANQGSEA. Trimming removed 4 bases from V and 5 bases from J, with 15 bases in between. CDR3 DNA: TGCAGCGTTGGTGTGCAGGGCGACGATCAGCCCCAGCATTTT. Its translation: CSVGVQGDDQPQHF.

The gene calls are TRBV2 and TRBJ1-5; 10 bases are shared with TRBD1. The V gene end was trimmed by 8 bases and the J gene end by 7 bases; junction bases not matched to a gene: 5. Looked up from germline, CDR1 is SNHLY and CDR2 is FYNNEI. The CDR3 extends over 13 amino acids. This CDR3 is CASRDRGGQPQHF. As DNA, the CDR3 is TGTGCCAGCCGGGACAGGGGAGGCCAGCCCCAGCATTTT. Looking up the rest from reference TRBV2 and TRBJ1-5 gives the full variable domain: EPEVTQTPSHQVTQMGQEVILRCVPISNHLYFYWYRQILGQKVEFLVSFYNNEISEKSEIFDDQFSVERPDGSNFTLKIRSTKLEDSAMYFCASRDRGGQPQHFGDGTRLSIL.

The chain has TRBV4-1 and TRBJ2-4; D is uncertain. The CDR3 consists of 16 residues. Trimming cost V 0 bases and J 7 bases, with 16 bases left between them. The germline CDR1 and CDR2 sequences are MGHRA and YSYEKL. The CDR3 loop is CASSQDSNAGGNIQYF. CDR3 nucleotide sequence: TGCGCCAGCAGCCAAGATAGTAACGCAGGTGGGAACATTCAGTACTTC.

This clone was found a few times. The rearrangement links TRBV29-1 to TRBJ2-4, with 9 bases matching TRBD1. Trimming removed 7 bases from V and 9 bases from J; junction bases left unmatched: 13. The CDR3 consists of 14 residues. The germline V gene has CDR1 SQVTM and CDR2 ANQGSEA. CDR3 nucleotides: TGCAGCGCGCTAGACAGGGGGGGCTTAGGCATTCAGTACTTC. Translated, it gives CSALDRGGLGIQYF. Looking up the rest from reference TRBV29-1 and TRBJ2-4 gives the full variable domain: SAVISQKPSRDICQRGTSLTIQCQVDSQVTMMFWYRQQPGQSLTLIATANQGSEATYESGFVIDKFPISRPNLTFSTLTVSNMSPEDSSIYLCSALDRGGLGIQYFGAGTRLSVL.

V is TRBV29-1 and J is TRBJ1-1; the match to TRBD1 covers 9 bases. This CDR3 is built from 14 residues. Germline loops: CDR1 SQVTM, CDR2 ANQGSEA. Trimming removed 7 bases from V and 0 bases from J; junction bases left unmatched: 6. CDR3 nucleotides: TGCAGCGCCGACAGGGGGGCTTTGAACACTGAAGCTTTCTTT. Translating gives CSADRGALNTEAFF.

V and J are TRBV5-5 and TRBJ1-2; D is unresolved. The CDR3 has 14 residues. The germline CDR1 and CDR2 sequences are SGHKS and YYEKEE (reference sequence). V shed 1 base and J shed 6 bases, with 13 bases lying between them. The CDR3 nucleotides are TGTGCCAGCAGCTTGACGGGAGGAGTTGATGGCTACACCTTC. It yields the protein CASSLTGGVDGYTF.

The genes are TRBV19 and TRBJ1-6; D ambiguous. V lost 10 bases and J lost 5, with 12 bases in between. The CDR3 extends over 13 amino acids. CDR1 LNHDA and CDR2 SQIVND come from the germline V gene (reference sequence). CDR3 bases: TGTGCCACCGCACCAGCGAATAATTCACCCCTCCACTTT. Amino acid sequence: CATAPANNSPLHF.

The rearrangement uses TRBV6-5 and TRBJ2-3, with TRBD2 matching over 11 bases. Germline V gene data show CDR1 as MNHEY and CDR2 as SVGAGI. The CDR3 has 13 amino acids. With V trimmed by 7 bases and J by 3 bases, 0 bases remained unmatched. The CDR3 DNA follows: TGTGCCAGCACTAGCGGGGGGACAGATACGCAGTATTTT. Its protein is CASTSGGTDTQYF.

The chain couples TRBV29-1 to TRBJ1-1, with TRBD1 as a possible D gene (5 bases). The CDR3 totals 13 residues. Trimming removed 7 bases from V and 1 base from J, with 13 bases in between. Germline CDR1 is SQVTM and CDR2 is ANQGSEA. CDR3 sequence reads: CSGHRPANTEAFF. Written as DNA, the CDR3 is TGCAGCGGGCACAGGCCGGCGAACACTGAAGCTTTCTTT.

The CDR3 is CSVPPRGGGETQYF. As DNA, the CDR3 is TGCAGCGTTCCCCCGAGGGGCGGGGGGGAGACCCAGTACTTC. The chain combines TRBV29-1 with TRBJ2-5; 8 nucleotides match TRBD2. With V trimmed by 5 bases and J by 5 bases, 10 bases remained unmatched. This CDR3 is 14 amino acids long. The germline V gene has CDR1 SQVTM and CDR2 ANQGSEA.

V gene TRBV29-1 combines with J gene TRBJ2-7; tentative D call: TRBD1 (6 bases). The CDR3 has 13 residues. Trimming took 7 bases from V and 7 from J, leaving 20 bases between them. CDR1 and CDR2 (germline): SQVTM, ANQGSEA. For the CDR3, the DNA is TGCAGCGCCATGAGGGACACCCCCCAGGAGCAGTACTTC. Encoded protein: CSAMRDTPQEQYF.

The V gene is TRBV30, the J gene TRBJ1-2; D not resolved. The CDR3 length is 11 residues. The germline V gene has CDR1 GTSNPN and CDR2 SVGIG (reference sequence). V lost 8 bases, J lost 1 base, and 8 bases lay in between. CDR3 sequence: CAEQVNYGYTF. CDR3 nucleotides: TGTGCCGAGCAGGTTAACTATGGCTACACCTTC. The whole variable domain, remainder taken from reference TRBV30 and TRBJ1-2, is SQTIHQWPATLVQPVGSPLSLECTVEGTSNPNLYWYRQAAGRGLQLLFYSVGIGQISSEVPQNLSASRPQDRQFILSSKKLLLSDSGFYLCAEQVNYGYTFGSGTRLTVV.

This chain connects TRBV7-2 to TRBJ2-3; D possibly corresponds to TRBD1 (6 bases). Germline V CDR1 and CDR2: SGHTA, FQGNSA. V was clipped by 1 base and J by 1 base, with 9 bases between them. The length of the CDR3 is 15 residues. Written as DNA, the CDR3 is TGTGCCAGCAGCTTAGTGGGACAACGCACAGATACGCAGTATTTT. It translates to CASSLVGQRTDTQYF.

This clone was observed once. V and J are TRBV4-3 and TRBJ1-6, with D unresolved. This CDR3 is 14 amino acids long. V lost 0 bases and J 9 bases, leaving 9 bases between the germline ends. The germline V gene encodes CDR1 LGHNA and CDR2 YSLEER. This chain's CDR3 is CASSQESPGSPLHF. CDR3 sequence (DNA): TGCGCCAGCAGCCAAGAATCGCCTGGTTCACCCCTCCACTTT.

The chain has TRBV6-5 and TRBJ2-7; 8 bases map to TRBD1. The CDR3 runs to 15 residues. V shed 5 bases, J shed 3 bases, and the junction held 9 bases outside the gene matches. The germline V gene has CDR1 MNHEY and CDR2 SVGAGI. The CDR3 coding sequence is TGTGCCAGCAGTCCCCGGACAGGGTTTCTCTACGAGCAGTACTTC. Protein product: CASSPRTGFLYEQYF.

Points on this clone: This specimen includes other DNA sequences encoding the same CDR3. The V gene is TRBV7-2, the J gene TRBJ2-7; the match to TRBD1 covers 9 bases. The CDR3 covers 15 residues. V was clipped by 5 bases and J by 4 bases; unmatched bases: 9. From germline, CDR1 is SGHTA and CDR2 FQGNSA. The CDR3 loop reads CASSPTGTGLYEQYF. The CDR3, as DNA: TGTGCCAGCAGCCCAACCGGGACAGGGTTATACGAGCAGTACTTC.

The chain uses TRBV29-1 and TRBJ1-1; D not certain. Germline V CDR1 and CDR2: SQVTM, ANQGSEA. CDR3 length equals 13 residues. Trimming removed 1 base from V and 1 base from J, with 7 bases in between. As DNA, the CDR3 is TGCAGCGTTGAAGGGGTAGAGAACACTGAAGCTTTCTTT. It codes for CSVEGVENTEAFF.

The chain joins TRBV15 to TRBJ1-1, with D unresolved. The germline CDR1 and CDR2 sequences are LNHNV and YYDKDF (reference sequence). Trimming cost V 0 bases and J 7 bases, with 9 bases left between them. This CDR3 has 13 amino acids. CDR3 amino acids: CATSRDLAVEAFF. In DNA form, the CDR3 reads TGTGCCACCAGCAGAGATCTGGCGGTTGAAGCTTTCTTT.

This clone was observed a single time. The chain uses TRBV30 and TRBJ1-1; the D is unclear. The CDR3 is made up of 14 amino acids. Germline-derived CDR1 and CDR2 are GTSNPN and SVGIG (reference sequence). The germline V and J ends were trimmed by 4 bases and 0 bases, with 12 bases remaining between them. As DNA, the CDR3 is TGTGCCTGGAACCCCCTAGGGCTGAACACTGAAGCTTTCTTT. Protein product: CAWNPLGLNTEAFF.

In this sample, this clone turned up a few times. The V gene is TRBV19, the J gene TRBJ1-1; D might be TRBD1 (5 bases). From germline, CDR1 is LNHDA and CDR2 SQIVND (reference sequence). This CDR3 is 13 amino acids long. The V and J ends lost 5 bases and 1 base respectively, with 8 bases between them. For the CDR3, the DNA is TGTGCCAGTAGTTCGACAGCGAACACTGAAGCTTTCTTT. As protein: CASSSTANTEAFF. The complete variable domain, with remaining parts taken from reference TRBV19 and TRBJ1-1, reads DGGITQSPKYLFRKEGQNVTLSCEQNLNHDAMYWYRQDPGQGLRLIYYSQIVNDFQKGDIAEGYSVSREKKESFPLTVTSAQKNPTAFYLCASSSTANTEAFFGQGTRLTVV.

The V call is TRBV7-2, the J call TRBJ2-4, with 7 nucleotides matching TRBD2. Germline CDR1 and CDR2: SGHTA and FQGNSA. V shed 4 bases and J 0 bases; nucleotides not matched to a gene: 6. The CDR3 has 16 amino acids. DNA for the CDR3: TGTGCCAGCAGCTCAGAAGCGGGGTTAGCCAAAAACATTCAGTACTTC. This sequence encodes CASSSEAGLAKNIQYF.

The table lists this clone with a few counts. As DNA, the CDR3 is TGTGCCAGCCGATTCTCGACTAGCGGACAAGAGACCCAGTACTTC. Amino acid sequence: CASRFSTSGQETQYF. V gene TRBV11-2 combines with J gene TRBJ2-5; TRBD2 agrees at 9 bases. The CDR3 loop spans 15 amino acids. Trimming cost V 8 bases and J 2 bases; bases outside gene matches: 9. Per germline, CDR1 SGHAT and CDR2 FQNNGV.

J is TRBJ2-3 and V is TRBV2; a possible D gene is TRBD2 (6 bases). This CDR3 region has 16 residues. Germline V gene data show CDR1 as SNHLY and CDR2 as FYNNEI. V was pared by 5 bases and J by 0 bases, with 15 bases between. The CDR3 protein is CASSQREAGSTDTQYF. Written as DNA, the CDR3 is TGTGCCAGCAGTCAGAGGGAGGCGGGGAGCACAGATACGCAGTATTTT.

The CDR3 DNA follows: TGTGCCAGCAGTTCCATAGACACCTCTGGAAACACCATATATTTT. Its protein is CASSSIDTSGNTIYF. J is TRBJ1-3 and V is TRBV28, with D uncertain. Trimming pared 4 bases from V and 0 bases from J, leaving 10 bases between. This CDR3 comprises 15 residues. Germline CDR1 is MDHEN and CDR2 is SYDVKM.

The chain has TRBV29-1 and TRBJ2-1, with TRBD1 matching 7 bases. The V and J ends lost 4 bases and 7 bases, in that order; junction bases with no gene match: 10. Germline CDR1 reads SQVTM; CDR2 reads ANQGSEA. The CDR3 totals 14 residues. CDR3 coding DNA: TGCAGCGTTGTACCGGGACAGAAGACTAATGAGCAGTTCTTC. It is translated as CSVVPGQKTNEQFF.